This T cell receptor beta chain was found in a study of blood T cells in healthy people across ages. General observations from the study: Older age coincided with a roughly linear decline in TCR beta diversity per million T cells.

V gave up 5 bases and J gave up 8 bases, with 18 bases separating them. CDR3 length: 15 residues. Points on this clonotype: Its antigen is unknown.

Primed by a sample-barcoded 5' primer and a J-beta primer mix, a second PCR proceeded for 7 to 11 cycles. TCRdb recomputed calls from the 5' RACE reads with MiXCR, one row per CDR3 protein. Counted here are about 780,000 distinct CDR3 sequences, roughly 25% occurring once; the ten biggest clones make up under 3%. The same sample was also studied in work on T cells of mothers and their children. That source adds: A few healthy Caucasian mothers and their six children donated. The TCR beta CDR3 read count exceeded 8 million for each mother and was about 3 million for each child.

This TCR derives from a boy younger than 18 in good health. This chain joins TRBV12-3 or TRBV12-4 and TRBJ1-4; D not resolved. Sequenced input: blood. The CDR3 nucleotides read TGTGCCAGCAGTCCCCAATGGGGAGTCGGGGAAAAACTGTTTTTT. It translates to CASSPQWGVGEKLFF.